The T cell receptor (beta chain) under discussion was sequenced for a study of CD8+ T cells in alopecia areata. About the study: It was 6 to 18 months of tofacitinib, and then there were 6 months off drug. Study findings and constraints: Higher clonality than in normal scalp was seen in lesional scalp, especially alopecia totalis/universalis.

There are 15 residues in the CDR3. The V end lost 6 bases, the J end lost 2 bases, and 14 bases lay between the germline ends. Looked up from germline, CDR1 is MNHNS and CDR2 is SASEGT. RNA extraction was followed by reverse transcription into cDNA, which acted as the sequencing template. Method: immunoSEQ multiplex PCR; TCRdb's copy keeps in-frame clones and lacks some. The table shows about 210,000 clones, with approximately 45% occurring only once. The treatment: oral pan-JAK inhibitor, 5-10 mg twice daily. About this clone itself: Its specificity is not known.

This sequence was found in a human donor with alopecia areata. The sequences come from CD4+ T cells sorted from blood, collected at approximately week 36, from a patient treated with tofacitinib. The chain is built from TRBV6-1 and TRBJ1-5, with D possibly matching TRBD1 (5 bases). CDR3 protein: CASRLGGAGNQPQHF. The DNA of the CDR3 is TGTGCCAGCAGACTAGGAGGGGCGGGCAATCAGCCCCAGCATTTT.